What follows are 12 T cell receptor beta chains derived from one specimen sequenced in a study of control samples from healthy donors and cancer patients. The method was immunoSEQ multiplex PCR; TCRdb's version includes in-frame clones alone and lacks a portion of them. The sample yields some 150,000 clones, approximately 94% seen once. The sequencing input was blood. These receptors all come from a middle-aged man in good health.

CDR3 residues: CASTGSGPLNQPQHF. In DNA form, the CDR3 reads TGTGCCAGCACCGGCTCGGGGCCGCTAAATCAGCCCCAGCATTTT. The J gene is TRBJ1-5, the V gene TRBV6-5; TRBD1 is a possible D gene (5 bases). Between the trimmed V and J ends, which lost 7 bases and 4 bases, there was a span of 17 bases. Germline V gives CDR1 MNHEY, CDR2 SVGAGI. CDR3 size: 15 residues.

This clone was found once. The J gene is TRBJ1-1, the V gene TRBV5-6; D remains ambiguous. V was trimmed by 0 bases and J by 1 base, leaving 7 bases between them. The CDR3 totals 14 residues. Germline assignment: CDR1 SGHDT and CDR2 YYEEEE. The CDR3 region is CASSLDTANTEAFF. The CDR3 region has the DNA TGTGCCAGCAGCTTGGACACCGCGAACACTGAAGCTTTCTTT.

The CDR3 sequence is CASSDGQRVYGYTF. The CDR3 DNA follows: TGTGCCAGCAGTGACGGACAGAGAGTATATGGCTACACCTTC. The gene calls are TRBV6-1 and TRBJ1-2; TRBD1 might be the D (6 bases). CDR1 MNHNS and CDR2 SASEGT come from the germline V gene. This CDR3 is 14 amino acids long. The V end lost 3 bases, the J end lost 5 bases, and 13 bases lay between the germline ends.

V gene TRBV6-5 combines with J gene TRBJ1-1, with 7 nucleotides matching TRBD1. J was trimmed by 3 bases and V by 7 bases; bases with no gene match: 11. The V gene's germline CDR1 is MNHEY and CDR2 SVGAGI. CDR3 length equals 15 residues. CDR3 sequence: CASTLTGEGYTEAFF. The CDR3 DNA reads TGTGCCAGCACTTTAACAGGGGAAGGGTACACTGAAGCTTTCTTT.

The V and J genes are TRBV18 and TRBJ2-1; D ambiguous. This CDR3 region has 13 residues. The V end was cut by 0 bases, the J end by 8 bases, with 8 bases between. The germline V gene encodes CDR1 KGHSH and CDR2 LQKENI. The CDR3 reads CASSPPESYEQFF. CDR3 in DNA: TGTGCCAGCTCACCACCTGAGTCCTATGAGCAGTTCTTC. The full variable domain, in which reference TRBV18 and TRBJ2-1 provide the parts outside the CDR3, is NAGVMQNPRHLVRRRGQEARLRCSPMKGHSHVYWYRQLPEEGLKFMVYLQKENIIDESGMPKERFSAEFPKEGPSILRIQQVVRGDSAAYFCASSPPESYEQFFGPGTRLTVL.

This chain links TRBV5-5 with TRBJ1-5; no definite D call. The CDR3 extends over 18 amino acids. V was trimmed by 3 bases and J by 0 bases, leaving 19 bases between them. Germline loops: CDR1 SGHKS, CDR2 YYEKEE (reference sequence). CDR3 DNA: TGTGCCAGCAGCTCATCACCCCGATTATTTTATAGCAATCAGCCCCAGCATTTT. Translation gives CASSSSPRLFYSNQPQHF.

The chain uses TRBV7-6 and TRBJ1-1; D unclear. The V and J ends lost 5 bases and 6 bases respectively, with 13 bases between them. This CDR3 comprises 13 residues. The germline CDR1 and CDR2 sequences are SGHVS and FNYEAQ. For the CDR3, the DNA is TGTGCCAGCAGCCCAGGAATCGGGTCTGAAGCTTTCTTT. Translation gives CASSPGIGSEAFF.

This clone was seen a handful of times. The CDR3 loop is CASSEAWRNTEAFF. As DNA, the CDR3 is TGTGCCAGCAGTGAAGCGTGGAGGAACACTGAAGCTTTCTTT. The chain is built from TRBV6-1 and TRBJ1-1, with D unresolved. The CDR3 has 14 amino acids. CDR1 and CDR2 (germline): MNHNS, SASEGT. The V and J ends lost 0 bases and 1 base respectively, with 6 bases between them.

The rearrangement joins TRBV2 to TRBJ1-2; possibly TRBD1 for D (5 bases). CDR3 size: 16 residues. Germline V gene lookup returns CDR1 SNHLY and CDR2 FYNNEI. V lost 0 bases to trimming and J lost 4 bases, with 15 bases between them. In DNA form, the CDR3 reads TGTGCCAGCAGTGAAGCAAGGGGACGTGCGGTCTATGGCTACACCTTC. Translation: CASSEARGRAVYGYTF.

This chain uses TRBV5-1 with TRBJ1-4, with TRBD1 matching over 7 bases. The CDR3 sequence is 14 residues long. Germline lookup yields CDR1 SGHRS and CDR2 YFSETQ. V lost 3 bases, J lost 7 bases, and 6 bases stayed unmatched. The CDR3 reads CASSSDRDGEKLFF. DNA of the CDR3: TGCGCCAGCAGCTCTGACAGGGACGGTGAAAAACTGTTTTTT.

This chain uses TRBV6-5 with TRBJ1-6, with D possibly matching TRBD1 (6 bases). With 8 bases removed from V and 8 bases from J, the gap between germline ends came to 16 bases. Germline loops: CDR1 MNHEY, CDR2 SVGAGI. The CDR3 has 14 residues. CDR3 in DNA: TGTGCCAGCTCGGACAGAGGAGGAGATTCACCCCTCCACTTT. Its translation is CASSDRGGDSPLHF.

The chain carries TRBV15 and TRBJ2-1; D not resolved. The CDR3 sequence is 13 residues long. Germline-derived CDR1 and CDR2 are LNHNV and YYDKDF (reference sequence). V gave up 0 bases and J gave up 3 bases, with 3 bases separating them. CDR3 DNA: TGTGCCACCAGCAGAGAGGGCTACAATGAGCAGTTCTTC. This gives the protein CATSREGYNEQFF. Full variable domain (rest looked up from reference TRBV15 and TRBJ2-1): DAMVIQNPRYQVTQFGKPVTLSCSQTLNHNVMYWYQQKSSQAPKLLFHYYDKDFNNEADTPDNFQSRRPNTSFCFLDIRSPGLGDTAMYLCATSREGYNEQFFGPGTRLTVL.